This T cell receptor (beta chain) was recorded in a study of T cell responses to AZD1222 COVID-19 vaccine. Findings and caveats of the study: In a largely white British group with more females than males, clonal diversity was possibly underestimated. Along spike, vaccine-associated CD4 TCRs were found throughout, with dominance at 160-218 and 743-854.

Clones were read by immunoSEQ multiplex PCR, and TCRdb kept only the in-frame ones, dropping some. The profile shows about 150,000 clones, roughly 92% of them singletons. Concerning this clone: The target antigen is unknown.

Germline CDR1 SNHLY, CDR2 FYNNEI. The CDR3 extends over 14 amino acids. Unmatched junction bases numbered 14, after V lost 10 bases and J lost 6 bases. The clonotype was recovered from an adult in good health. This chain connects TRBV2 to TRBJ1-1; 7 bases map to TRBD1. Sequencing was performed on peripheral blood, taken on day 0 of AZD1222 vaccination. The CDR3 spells CATERDLQGSEAFF. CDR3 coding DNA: TGTGCCACCGAAAGAGATTTACAGGGGTCTGAAGCTTTCTTT.